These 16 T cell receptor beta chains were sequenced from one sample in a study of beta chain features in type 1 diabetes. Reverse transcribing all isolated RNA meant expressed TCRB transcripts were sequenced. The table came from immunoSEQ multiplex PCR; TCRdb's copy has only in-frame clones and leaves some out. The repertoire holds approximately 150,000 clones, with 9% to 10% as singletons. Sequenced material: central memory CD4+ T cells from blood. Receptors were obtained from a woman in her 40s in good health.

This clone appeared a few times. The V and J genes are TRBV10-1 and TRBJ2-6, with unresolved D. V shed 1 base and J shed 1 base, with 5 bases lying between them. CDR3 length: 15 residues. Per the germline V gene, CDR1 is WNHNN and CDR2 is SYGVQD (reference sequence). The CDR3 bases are TGCGCCAGCAGTGAGTTCAGTTCTGGGGCCAACGTCCTGACTTTC. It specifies CASSEFSSGANVLTF.

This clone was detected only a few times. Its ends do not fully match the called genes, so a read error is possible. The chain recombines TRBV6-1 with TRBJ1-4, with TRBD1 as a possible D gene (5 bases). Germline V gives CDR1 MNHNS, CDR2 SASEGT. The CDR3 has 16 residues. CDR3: CAISDTEAGFREKLFF. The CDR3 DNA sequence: TGTGCCATCAGTGACACCGAGGCAGGGTTTCGGGAAAAACTGTTTTTT.

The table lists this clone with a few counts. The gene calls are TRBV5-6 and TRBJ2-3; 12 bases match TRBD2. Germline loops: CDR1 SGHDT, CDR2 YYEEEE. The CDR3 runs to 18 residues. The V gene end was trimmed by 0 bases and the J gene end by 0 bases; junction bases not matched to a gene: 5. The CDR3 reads CASSLALAGGSSTDTQYF. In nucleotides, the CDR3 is TGTGCCAGCAGCTTGGCGCTAGCGGGGGGGTCGAGCACAGATACGCAGTATTTT.

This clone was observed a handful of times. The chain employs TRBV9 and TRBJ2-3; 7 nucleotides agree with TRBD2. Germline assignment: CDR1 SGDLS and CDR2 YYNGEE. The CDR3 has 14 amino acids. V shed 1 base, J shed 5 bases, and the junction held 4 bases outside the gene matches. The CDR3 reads CASSVTLAEDTQYF. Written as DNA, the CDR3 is TGTGCCAGCAGCGTAACCCTAGCGGAAGATACGCAGTATTTT.

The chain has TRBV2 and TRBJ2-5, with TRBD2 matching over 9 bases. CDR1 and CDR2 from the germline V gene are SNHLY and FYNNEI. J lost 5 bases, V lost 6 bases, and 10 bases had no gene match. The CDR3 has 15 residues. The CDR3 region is CASRRGGAFSETQYF. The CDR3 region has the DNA TGTGCCAGCAGGCGCGGGGGGGCCTTTTCCGAGACCCAGTACTTC.

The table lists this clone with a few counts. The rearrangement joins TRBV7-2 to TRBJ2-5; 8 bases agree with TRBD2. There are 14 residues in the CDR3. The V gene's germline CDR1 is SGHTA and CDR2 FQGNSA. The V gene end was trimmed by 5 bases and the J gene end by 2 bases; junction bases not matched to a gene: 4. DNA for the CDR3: TGTGCCAGCAGCCTTGGGACTAGACAAGAGACCCAGTACTTC. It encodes CASSLGTRQETQYF. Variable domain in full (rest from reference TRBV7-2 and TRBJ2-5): GAGVSQSPSNKVTEKGKDVELRCDPISGHTALYWYRQSLGQGLEFLIYFQGNSAPDKSGLPSDRFSAERTGGSVSTLTIQRTQQEDSAVYLCASSLGTRQETQYFGPGTRLLVL.

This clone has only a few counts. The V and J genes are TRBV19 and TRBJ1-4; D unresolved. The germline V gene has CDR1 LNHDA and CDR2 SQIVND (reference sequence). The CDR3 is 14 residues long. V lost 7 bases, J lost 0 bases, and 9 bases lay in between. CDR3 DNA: TGTGCCAGTAATGAGGGAACAACTAATGAAAAACTGTTTTTT. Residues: CASNEGTTNEKLFF.

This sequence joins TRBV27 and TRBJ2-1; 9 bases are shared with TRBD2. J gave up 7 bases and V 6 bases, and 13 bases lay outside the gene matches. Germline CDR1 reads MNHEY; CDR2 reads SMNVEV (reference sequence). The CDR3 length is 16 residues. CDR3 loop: CASRSGRASGENEQFF. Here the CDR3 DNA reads TGTGCCAGCAGGTCAGGGAGGGCTAGCGGGGAAAATGAGCAGTTCTTC.

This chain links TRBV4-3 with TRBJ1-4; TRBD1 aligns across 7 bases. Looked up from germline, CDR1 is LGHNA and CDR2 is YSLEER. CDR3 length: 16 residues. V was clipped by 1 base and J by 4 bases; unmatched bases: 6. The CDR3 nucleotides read TGCGCCAGCAGCCAAGGGAACAGGGGCTTTAATGAAAAACTGTTTTTT. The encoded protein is CASSQGNRGFNEKLFF.

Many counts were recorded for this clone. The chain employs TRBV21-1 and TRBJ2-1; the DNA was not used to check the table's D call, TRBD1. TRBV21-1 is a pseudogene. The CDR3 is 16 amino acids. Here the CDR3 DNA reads TGTGCCAGCAGCAAAGCGGACAGCCGGTCCTACAATGAGCAGTTCTTC. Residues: CASSKADSRSYNEQFF.

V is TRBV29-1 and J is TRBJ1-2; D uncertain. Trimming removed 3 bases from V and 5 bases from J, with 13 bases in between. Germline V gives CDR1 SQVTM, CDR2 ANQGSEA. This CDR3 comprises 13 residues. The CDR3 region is CSVDRQTGYGYTF. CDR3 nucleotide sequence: TGCAGCGTTGACAGGCAGACGGGGTATGGCTACACCTTC.

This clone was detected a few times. The CDR3, as DNA: TGTGCCAGCAAGGAGGGGGCCCATCAGCCCCAGCATTTT. It yields the protein CASKEGAHQPQHF. V gene TRBV6-6 combines with J gene TRBJ1-5, with TRBD1 identical over 7 bases. This CDR3 has 13 residues. CDR1 is MNHNY and CDR2 is SVGAGI in the germline V gene (reference sequence). The junction had 5 bases not matched to a gene; V was cut back by 7 bases and J by 5 bases.

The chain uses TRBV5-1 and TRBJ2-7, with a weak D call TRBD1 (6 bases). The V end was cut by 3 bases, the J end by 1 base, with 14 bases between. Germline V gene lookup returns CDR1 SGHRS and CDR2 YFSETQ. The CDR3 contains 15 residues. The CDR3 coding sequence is TGCGCCAGCAGCTCCCCATACGACAGGTCCTACGAGCAGTACTTC. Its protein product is CASSSPYDRSYEQYF.

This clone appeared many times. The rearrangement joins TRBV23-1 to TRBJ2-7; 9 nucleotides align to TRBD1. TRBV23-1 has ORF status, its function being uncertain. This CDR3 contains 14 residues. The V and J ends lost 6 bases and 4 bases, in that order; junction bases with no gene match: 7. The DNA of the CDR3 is TGCGCCAGCAGGGGACAGGGCACCCTATACGAGCAGTACTTC. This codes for CASRGQGTLYEQYF.

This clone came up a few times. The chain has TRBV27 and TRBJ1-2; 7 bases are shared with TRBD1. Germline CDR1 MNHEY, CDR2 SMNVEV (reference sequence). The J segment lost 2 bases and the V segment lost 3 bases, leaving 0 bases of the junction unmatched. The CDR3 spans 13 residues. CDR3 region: CASSLTGNYGYTF. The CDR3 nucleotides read TGTGCCAGCAGTTTGACAGGGAACTATGGCTACACCTTC.

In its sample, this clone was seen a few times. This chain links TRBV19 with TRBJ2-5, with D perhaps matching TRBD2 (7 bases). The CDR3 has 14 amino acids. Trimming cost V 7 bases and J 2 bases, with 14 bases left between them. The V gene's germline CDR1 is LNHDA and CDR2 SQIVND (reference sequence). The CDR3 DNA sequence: TGTGCCAGTACTAGAGCGGGACAACAAGAGACCCAGTACTTC. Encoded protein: CASTRAGQQETQYF.